This T cell receptor beta chain appears in the sequencing data of a study of T cell responses to AZD1222 COVID-19 vaccine. Study-wide findings and caveats: Two AZD1222 doses significantly raised spike-specific TCR breadth and depth over controls. Just a handful of AZD1222 recipients tested seropositive at baseline.

Sequenced by immunoSEQ multiplex PCR; TCRdb stores in-frame clones only, minus some. The sample consists of about 160,000 clones, around 94% of them appearing once. A single count supports this clone. What it recognizes is unknown. CDR1 MNHEY and CDR2 SMNVEV come from the germline V gene (reference sequence). The CDR3 length is 13 residues. The J segment lost 5 bases and the V segment lost 6 bases, leaving 2 bases of the junction unmatched. The chain employs TRBV27 and TRBJ1-5; 9 bases are shared with TRBD1. This receptor was obtained from an adult who received the AZD1222 COVID-19 vaccine. The material was peripheral blood, obtained 28 days after the second AZD1222 dose. DNA of the CDR3: TGTGCCAGCAGAAGACAGGGGGATCAGCCCCAGCATTTT. Translating gives CASRRQGDQPQHF.